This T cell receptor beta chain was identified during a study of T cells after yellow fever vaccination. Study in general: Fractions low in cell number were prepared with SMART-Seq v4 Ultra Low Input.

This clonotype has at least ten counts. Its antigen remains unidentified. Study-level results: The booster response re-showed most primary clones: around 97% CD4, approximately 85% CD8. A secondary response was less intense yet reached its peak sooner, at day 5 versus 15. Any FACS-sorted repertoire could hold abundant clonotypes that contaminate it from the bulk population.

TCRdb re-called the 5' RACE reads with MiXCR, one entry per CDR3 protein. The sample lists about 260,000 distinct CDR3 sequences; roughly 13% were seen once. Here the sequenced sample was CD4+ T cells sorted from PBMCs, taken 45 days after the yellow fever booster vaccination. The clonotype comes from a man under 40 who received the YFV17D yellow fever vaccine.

The CDR3 DNA is TGCGCCAGCAGCTACTACCGGGACAACACAGATACGCAGTATTTT. Translated, it gives CASSYYRDNTDTQYF. V gene TRBV5-1 combines with J gene TRBJ2-3; D perhaps matches TRBD1 (6 bases). The CDR3 contains 15 residues. Germline V CDR1 and CDR2: SGHRS, YFSETQ. V was pared by 3 bases and J by 2 bases, with 13 bases between.